The 19 T cell receptor beta chains listed next were all sequenced from one sample in a study of T cell repertoires in cytomegalovirus infection. TCRdb called the reads again in MiXCR, with one record for every CDR3 protein. In the table there are approximately 590,000 distinct CDR3 sequences, about 40% of which are singletons. Their antigens are not known. The specimen comprised cultured PBMCs, sampled from culture after CMV antigen stimulation. These receptors came from a human donor in good health (CMV status not recorded). Some clones in this sample may be carry-over from other donors' samples.

The genes are TRBV30 and TRBJ2-7, with D uncertain. The CDR3 has 11 amino acids. CDR1 is GTSNPN and CDR2 is SVGIG in the germline V gene (reference sequence). Trimming removed 3 bases at V and 5 bases at J, with 8 bases between. The CDR3 region is CAWSPLDEQYF. The CDR3 DNA is TGTGCCTGGAGCCCACTGGACGAGCAGTACTTC.

The chain couples TRBV7-2 to TRBJ2-5, with D possibly matching TRBD2 (7 bases). The CDR3 sequence is 16 residues long. Between the trimmed V and J ends, which lost 5 bases and 2 bases, there was a span of 18 bases. Per the germline V gene, CDR1 is SGHTA and CDR2 is FQGNSA. CDR3 coding DNA: TGTGCCAGCAGCCCGAGTTCGGGGGGCGCTCAAGAGACCCAGTACTTC. Translation gives CASSPSSGGAQETQYF.

This clonotype appeared a few times. The J gene is TRBJ2-1, the V gene TRBV7-2, with 8 nucleotides matching TRBD2. The junction had 12 bases not matched to a gene; V was cut back by 5 bases and J by 9 bases. Per germline, CDR1 SGHTA and CDR2 FQGNSA. CDR3 length: 15 residues. The CDR3 bases are TGTGCCAGCAGCGGGGGCGGAGCGGGAGCTGTTGAGCAGTTCTTC. Translating it yields CASSGGGAGAVEQFF. Complete variable domain (other parts from reference TRBV7-2 and TRBJ2-1): GAGVSQSPSNKVTEKGKDVELRCDPISGHTALYWYRQSLGQGLEFLIYFQGNSAPDKSGLPSDRFSAERTGGSVSTLTIQRTQQEDSAVYLCASSGGGAGAVEQFFGPGTRLTVL.

J is TRBJ2-1 and V is TRBV12-3 or TRBV12-4; 7 bases are shared with TRBD2. The ends lost 6 bases at V and 2 bases at J; junction bases unmatched: 4. The CDR3 contains 14 residues. The CDR3 loop is CASSLAEAYNEQFF. In DNA, the CDR3 is TGTGCCAGCAGCCTAGCGGAGGCCTACAATGAGCAGTTCTTC.

The chain uses TRBV7-6 and TRBJ2-1; TRBD2 is a possible D gene (5 bases). The CDR3 is 17 residues long. V lost 2 bases and J lost 6, with 20 bases in between. Germline loops: CDR1 SGHVS, CDR2 FNYEAQ. CDR3 sequence: CASSLKIGRVEGNEQFF. The DNA of the CDR3 is TGTGCCAGCAGCTTAAAAATCGGGCGGGTTGAGGGCAATGAGCAGTTCTTC.

The chain joins TRBV19 to TRBJ1-1, with 7 nucleotides matching TRBD1. V dropped 6 bases and J dropped 8; count of bases not matched to a gene: 9. This CDR3 contains 13 residues. Germline-derived CDR1 and CDR2 are LNHDA and SQIVND (reference sequence). Here the CDR3 DNA reads TGTGCCAGTAGGAACCCGCCGGGACAGGAAGCTTTCTTT. Translating gives CASRNPPGQEAFF.

V and J are TRBV11-1 and TRBJ2-7; D is possibly TRBD1 or TRBD2 (5 bases each). Germline values: CDR1 SGHAT, CDR2 FQDESV (reference sequence). Trimming took 2 bases from V and 2 from J, leaving 13 bases between them. The CDR3 runs 15 residues. Written as DNA, the CDR3 is TGTGCCAGCAGCTTACTTGCAGGGACGGCCTACGAGCAGTACTTC. Translating it yields CASSLLAGTAYEQYF.

This clonotype was recorded only once. The chain carries TRBV18 and TRBJ1-3, with TRBD1 matching 8 bases. Germline values: CDR1 KGHSH, CDR2 LQKENI. J was trimmed by 6 bases and V by 3 bases; bases with no gene match: 4. The CDR3 covers 14 residues. CDR3 loop: CASSPDRAENTIYF. The CDR3 nucleotides read TGTGCCAGCTCACCGGACAGGGCGGAAAACACCATATATTTT.

This sequence joins TRBV30 and TRBJ2-3; TRBD2 agrees at 7 bases. Germline V CDR1 and CDR2: GTSNPN, SVGIG (reference sequence). The CDR3 has 13 residues. Written as DNA, the CDR3 is TGTGTCCGGGGAGGGGACTCCTCGGATACGCAGTATTTT. This gives the protein CVRGGDSSDTQYF. Using reference TRBV30 and TRBJ2-3 for the parts outside the CDR3, the full variable domain is SQTIHQWPATLVQPVGSPLSLECTVEGTSNPNLYWYRQAAGRGLQLLFYSVGIGQISSEVPQNLSASRPQDRQFILSSKKLLLSDSGFYLCVRGGDSSDTQYFGPGTRLTVL.

The rearrangement links TRBV18 to TRBJ2-1; D may be TRBD2 (6 bases). The CDR3 consists of 16 residues. The germline V and J ends were trimmed by 4 bases and 4 bases, with 17 bases remaining between them. Looked up from germline, CDR1 is KGHSH and CDR2 is LQKENI. In nucleotides, the CDR3 is TGTGCCAGCTCACTAGGTCCGGGAGCAGCTTACAATGAGCAGTTCTTC. Protein product: CASSLGPGAAYNEQFF.

The V and J genes are TRBV7-2 and TRBJ2-5; no clear D. V was trimmed by 2 bases and J by 2 bases, leaving 6 bases between them. The CDR3 sequence is 13 residues long. Germline-derived CDR1 and CDR2 are SGHTA and FQGNSA. CDR3 in amino acids: CASSLLAQETQYF. The CDR3 DNA is TGTGCCAGCAGCTTACTCGCACAAGAGACCCAGTACTTC.

This clonotype was counted ten times or more. The J gene is TRBJ2-1, the V gene TRBV6-1, with a possible D match to TRBD1 (6 bases). The CDR3 is 14 residues long. V lost 5 bases, J lost 1 base, and 9 bases lay in between. Germline V gives CDR1 MNHNS, CDR2 SASEGT. CDR3 residues: CASSLQGSYNEQFF. As DNA, the CDR3 is TGTGCCAGCAGTCTACAGGGATCCTACAATGAGCAGTTCTTC.

As for this clonotype: A read error may produce the germline difference seen at one junction end. The chain combines TRBV20-1 with TRBJ2-7; D unresolved. CDR3 size: 12 residues. Germline CDR1 reads DFQATT; CDR2 reads SNEGSKA (reference sequence). CDR3 DNA: TGCAGTGCTAGAGATTTAGGCAGCTCAGAACCCTTC. Translation gives CSARDLGSSEPF.

This clonotype has more than one count but fewer than ten. The CDR3 sequence: CASSPGLAGGPGGETQYF. CDR3 nucleotide sequence: TGTGCCAGCAGCCCGGGACTAGCGGGGGGGCCCGGCGGAGAGACCCAGTACTTC. The V gene is TRBV7-2, the J gene TRBJ2-5; 16 bases map to TRBD2. From germline, CDR1 is SGHTA and CDR2 FQGNSA. The V and J ends lost 5 bases and 4 bases, in that order; junction bases with no gene match: 10. This CDR3 contains 18 residues.

This clonotype was found once. This chain connects TRBV5-1 to TRBJ2-7, with D unclear. The CDR3 is 15 amino acids. Deletions cut 5 bases from V and 3 bases from J, with 18 bases between. Germline V gene lookup returns CDR1 SGHRS and CDR2 YFSETQ. The CDR3 here is CASREFASPNYEQYF. The CDR3, as DNA: TGCGCCAGCAGAGAGTTCGCCAGTCCGAACTACGAGCAGTACTTC.

This clonotype has a handful of counts. The rearrangement uses TRBV27 and TRBJ2-6; no clear D. The CDR3 is made up of 17 amino acids. CDR1 and CDR2 from the germline V gene are MNHEY and SMNVEV (reference sequence). Trimming left V 0 bases short and J 1 base short, with 10 bases between. The CDR3 sequence is CASSLSSTTSGANVLTF. DNA of the CDR3: TGTGCCAGCAGTTTATCGTCGACGACATCTGGGGCCAACGTCCTGACTTTC. The whole variable domain, filled in from reference TRBV27 and TRBJ2-6, reads EAQVTQNPRYLITVTGKKLTVTCSQNMNHEYMSWYRQDPGLGLRQIYYSMNVEVTDKGDVPEGYKVSRKEKRNFPLILESPSPNQTSLYFCASSLSSTTSGANVLTFGAGSRLTVL.

V usage is TRBV7-2 and J usage is TRBJ2-5; the D call may be TRBD1 or TRBD2 (5 bases each). CDR3 length: 16 residues. The V gene's germline CDR1 is SGHTA and CDR2 FQGNSA. V gave up 3 bases and J gave up 5 bases, with 19 bases separating them. The CDR3 loop is CASSFQRGRPRETQYF. The CDR3, as DNA: TGTGCCAGCAGCTTCCAACGGGGCAGACCTCGGGAGACCCAGTACTTC.

The sample holds many counts of this clonotype. The chain combines TRBV7-2 with TRBJ1-1; D is uncertain. Trimming removed 1 base at V and 14 bases at J, with 17 bases between. The CDR3 spans 13 residues. The germline CDR1 and CDR2 sequences are SGHTA and FQGNSA. The CDR3 coding sequence is TGTGCCAGCAGCTTAGATCGTCTTGAAACGGGCTTCTTT. It specifies CASSLDRLETGFF.

The rearrangement joins TRBV7-8 to TRBJ2-2, with 9 bases identical to TRBD1. The junction had 5 bases not matched to a gene; V was cut back by 4 bases and J by 5 bases. This CDR3 has 15 amino acids. From germline, CDR1 is SGHVS and CDR2 FQNEAQ. The CDR3 coding sequence is TGTGCCAGCAGCTCTGGGACAGGGAGGACCGGGGAGCTGTTTTTT. Translating it yields CASSSGTGRTGELFF. The variable domain in full, with the rest retrieved from reference TRBV7-8 and TRBJ2-2, is GAGVSQSPRYKVAKRGQDVALRCDPISGHVSLFWYQQALGQGPEFLTYFQNEAQLDKSGLPSDRFFAERPEGSVSTLKIQRTQQEDSAVYLCASSSGTGRTGELFFGEGSRLTVL.